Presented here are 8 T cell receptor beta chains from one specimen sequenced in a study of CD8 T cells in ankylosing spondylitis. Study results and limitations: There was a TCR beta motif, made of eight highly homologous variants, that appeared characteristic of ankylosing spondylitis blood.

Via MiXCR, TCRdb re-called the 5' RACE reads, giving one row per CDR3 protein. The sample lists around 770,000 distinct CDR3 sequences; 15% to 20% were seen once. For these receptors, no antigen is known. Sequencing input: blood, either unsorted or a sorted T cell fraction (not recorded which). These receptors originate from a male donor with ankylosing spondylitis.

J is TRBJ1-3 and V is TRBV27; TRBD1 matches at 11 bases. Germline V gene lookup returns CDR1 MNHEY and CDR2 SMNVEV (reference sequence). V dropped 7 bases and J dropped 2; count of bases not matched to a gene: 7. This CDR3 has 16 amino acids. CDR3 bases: TGTGCCAGCATATCCGGACAGGGGGCGCCTGGAAACACCATATATTTT. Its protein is CASISGQGAPGNTIYF.

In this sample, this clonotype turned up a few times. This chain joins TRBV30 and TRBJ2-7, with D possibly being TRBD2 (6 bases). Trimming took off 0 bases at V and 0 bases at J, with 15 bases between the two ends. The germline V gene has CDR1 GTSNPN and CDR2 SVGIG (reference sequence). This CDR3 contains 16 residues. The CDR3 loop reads CAWSVQWGDLSYEQYF. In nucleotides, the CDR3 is TGTGCCTGGAGTGTACAGTGGGGGGACCTCTCCTACGAGCAGTACTTC.

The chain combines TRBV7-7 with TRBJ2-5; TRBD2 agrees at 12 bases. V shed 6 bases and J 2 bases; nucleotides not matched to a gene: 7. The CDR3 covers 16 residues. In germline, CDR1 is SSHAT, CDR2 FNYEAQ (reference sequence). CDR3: CASSLYGLAGQETQYF. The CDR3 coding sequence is TGTGCCAGCAGTTTATACGGACTAGCGGGACAAGAGACCCAGTACTTC.

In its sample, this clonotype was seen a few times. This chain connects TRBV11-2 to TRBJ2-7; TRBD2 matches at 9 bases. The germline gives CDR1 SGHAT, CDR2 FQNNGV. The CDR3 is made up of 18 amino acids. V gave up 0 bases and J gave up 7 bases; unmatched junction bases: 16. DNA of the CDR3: TGTGCCAGCAGCTTAGATCAGTCCCCAAGCGGGGGGTATAGGGAGCAGTACTTC. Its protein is CASSLDQSPSGGYREQYF. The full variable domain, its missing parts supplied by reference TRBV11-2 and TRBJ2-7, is EAGVAQSPRYKIIEKRQSVAFWCNPISGHATLYWYQQILGQGPKLLIQFQNNGVVDDSQLPKDRFSAERLKGVDSTLKIQPAKLEDSAVYLCASSLDQSPSGGYREQYFGPGTRLTVT.

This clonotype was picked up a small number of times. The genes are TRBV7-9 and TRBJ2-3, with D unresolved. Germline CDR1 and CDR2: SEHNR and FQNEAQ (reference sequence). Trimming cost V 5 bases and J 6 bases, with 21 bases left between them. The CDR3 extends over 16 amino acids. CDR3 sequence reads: CASSPAAGLESDTQYF. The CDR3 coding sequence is TGTGCCAGCAGCCCGGCCGCTGGGTTAGAGTCGGATACGCAGTATTTT.

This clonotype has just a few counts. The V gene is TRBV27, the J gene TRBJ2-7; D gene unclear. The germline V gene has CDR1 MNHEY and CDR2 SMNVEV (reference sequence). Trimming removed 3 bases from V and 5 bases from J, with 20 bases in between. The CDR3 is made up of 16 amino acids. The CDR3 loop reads CASSFPLRRASNEQYF. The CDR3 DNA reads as TGTGCCAGCAGTTTTCCCCTTCGCCGGGCATCTAACGAGCAGTACTTC.

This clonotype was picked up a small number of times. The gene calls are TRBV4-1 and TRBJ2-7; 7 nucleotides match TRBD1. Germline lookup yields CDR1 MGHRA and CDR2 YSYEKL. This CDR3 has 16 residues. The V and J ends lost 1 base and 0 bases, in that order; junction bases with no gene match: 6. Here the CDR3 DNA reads TGCGCCAGCAGCCAAGGAGCCTGGGACAGCTCCTACGAGCAGTACTTC. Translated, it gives CASSQGAWDSSYEQYF.

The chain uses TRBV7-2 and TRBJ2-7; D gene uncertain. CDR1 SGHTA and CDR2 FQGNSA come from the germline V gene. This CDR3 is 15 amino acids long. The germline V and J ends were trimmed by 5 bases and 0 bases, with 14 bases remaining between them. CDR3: CASSPDPRSSYEQYF. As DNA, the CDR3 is TGTGCCAGCAGCCCCGACCCGAGAAGCTCCTACGAGCAGTACTTC.